This T cell receptor (beta chain) was captured by sequencing in a study of blood T cell repertoires in COVID-19. J lost 2 bases, V lost 4 bases, and 3 bases had no gene match. The CDR3 spans 15 residues. Germline-derived CDR1 and CDR2 are SGHRS and YFSETQ. How the authors handled the data: How many nucleated cells were present was estimated from reference gene primer amplification. This table comes from immunoSEQ multiplex PCR, and its TCRdb copy is limited to in-frame clones, with some not included. The V and J calls and clone size come from that table; D and trimming were worked out from the DNA. Here the sample spans 290,000 or so clones, approximately 90% being singletons.

The chain is built from TRBV5-1 and TRBJ2-2; 9 nucleotides match TRBD1. The specimen sequenced was peripheral blood. This TCR was recovered from a man aged 18 to 29 with active or convalescent COVID-19. The CDR3 DNA follows: TGCGCCAGCAGCGGACAGGGGAAAAACACCGGGGAGCTGTTTTTT. This encodes CASSGQGKNTGELFF. Supplemented by reference TRBV5-1 and TRBJ2-2, the full variable domain reads KAGVTQTPRYLIKTRGQQVTLSCSPISGHRSVSWYQQTPGQGLQFLFEYFSETQRNKGNFPGRFSGRQFSNSRSEMNVSTLELGDSALYLCASSGQGKNTGELFFGEGSRLTVL.